These 21 T cell receptor beta chains were sequenced from one sample in a study of T cell repertoires in aging, cancer and after chemotherapy. TRB rearrangements spanning V, D and J were amplified using mixed TRB-A/B primers. TCRdb itself ran the multiplex PCR reads through MiXCR, one entry per CDR3 protein. The table lists some 10,000 distinct CDR3 sequences, under 40% of them singletons. The template was genomic DNA from peripheral blood, not RNA. The sample was blood. These receptors were taken from a human donor in good health.

This clonotype appeared a few times. This sequence joins TRBV5-6 and TRBJ1-3; TRBD1 agrees at 7 bases. The germline gives CDR1 SGHDT, CDR2 YYEEEE. The length of the CDR3 is 15 residues. V shed 2 bases, J shed 5 bases, and the junction held 7 bases outside the gene matches. The CDR3 sequence is CASSFRQGLRNTIYF. CDR3 in DNA: TGTGCCAGCAGCTTCCGACAGGGACTACGAAACACCATATATTTT.

The chain joins TRBV12-3 or TRBV12-4 to TRBJ1-3; D uncertain. With 5 bases removed from V and 2 bases from J, the gap between germline ends came to 10 bases. This CDR3 has 14 amino acids. The CDR3, as DNA: TGTGCCAGCAGTCCGTGGGGAGCTGGAAACACCATATATTTT. This translates into CASSPWGAGNTIYF.

The rearrangement links TRBV5-1 to TRBJ2-7; 9 positions match TRBD1. The trim removed 0 bases at V and 5 bases at J, leaving 9 bases unmatched. Germline V gives CDR1 SGHRS, CDR2 YFSETQ. The length of the CDR3 is 16 residues. The CDR3 DNA reads as TGCGCCAGCAGCTTGGATCGACAGGGGGGCTTCCACGAGCAGTACTTC. It encodes CASSLDRQGGFHEQYF. The full variable domain, with the rest looked up from reference TRBV5-1 and TRBJ2-7, is KAGVTQTPRYLIKTRGQQVTLSCSPISGHRSVSWYQQTPGQGLQFLFEYFSETQRNKGNFPGRFSGRQFSNSRSEMNVSTLELGDSALYLCASSLDRQGGFHEQYFGPGTRLTVT.

This clonotype is classed as medium-sized. V usage is TRBV19 and J usage is TRBJ2-3, with 11 bases fitting TRBD1. Germline trimming cut 4 bases from V and 4 bases from J; bases unmatched to any gene: 1. Germline lookup yields CDR1 LNHDA and CDR2 SQIVND (reference sequence). The CDR3 has 14 residues. CDR3 region: CASSTGQGADTQYF. In nucleotides, the CDR3 is TGTGCCAGTAGTACGGGACAGGGGGCAGATACGCAGTATTTT.

On this clonotype itself: Possible read error: a much larger clone is one base away. This rearrangement joins TRBV19 to TRBJ2-5; no definite D call. CDR1 is LNHDA and CDR2 is SQIVND in the germline V gene (reference sequence). With 5 bases removed from V and 2 bases from J, the gap between germline ends came to 12 bases. The CDR3 spans 14 residues. The CDR3 region is CASSPCGPQETQYF. The CDR3 coding sequence is TGTGCCAGTAGTCCTTGCGGACCTCAAGAGACCCAGTACTTC.

The rearrangement joins TRBV27 to TRBJ2-7; TRBD2 matches at 7 bases. This CDR3 comprises 15 residues. V gave up 6 bases and J gave up 5 bases; unmatched junction bases: 13. Germline CDR1 reads MNHEY; CDR2 reads SMNVEV (reference sequence). This CDR3 is CASRRKRDFLHEQYF. The CDR3 coding sequence is TGTGCCAGCAGAAGAAAGCGGGACTTTTTGCACGAGCAGTACTTC.

The chain uses TRBV6-6 and TRBJ2-3; no clear D. The germline V gene encodes CDR1 MNHNY and CDR2 SVGAGI (reference sequence). Trimming removed 5 bases at V and 2 bases at J, with 14 bases between. The CDR3 has 15 residues. The CDR3 bases are TGTGCCAGCAGTCCCACGGGCAGCTACACAGATACGCAGTATTTT. Protein: CASSPTGSYTDTQYF.

This clonotype occurred a few times. It is unclear where the CDR3 begins or ends on the DNA, so no DNA is shown, and the CDR3 is as TCRdb lists it. This chain connects TRBV27 to TRBJ2-7; the D segment call TRBD1 is taken from the table without a DNA check. Germline V lookup: CDR1 MNHEY, CDR2 SMNVEV (reference sequence). The CDR3 is 15 amino acids in total, end residues counted. CDR3 loop: CASSTSTGWGHEQYF.

This clonotype was detected only a few times. The chain employs TRBV29-1 and TRBJ1-2; 8 bases agree with TRBD1. This CDR3 is 12 amino acids long. Germline CDR1 reads SQVTM; CDR2 reads ANQGSEA. V shed 6 bases and J 5 bases; nucleotides not matched to a gene: 5. CDR3 loop: CSVDRAAYGYTF. In DNA form, the CDR3 reads TGCAGCGTGGACAGGGCGGCATATGGCTACACCTTC.

Worth noting for this clonotype: This may be a read error, as it is one base from a much larger clone. The chain is built from TRBV6-1 and TRBJ2-7, with D tentatively TRBD1 (6 bases). Trimming left V 1 base short and J 0 bases short, with 7 bases between. In germline, CDR1 is MNHNS, CDR2 SASEGT. There are 14 residues in the CDR3. The CDR3 nucleotides read TGTGCCAGCAGTGAAGTGGACAGCTCCTACGAGCAGTACTTC. Its translation is CASSEVDSSYEQYF.

The V call is TRBV13, the J call TRBJ1-2, with 10 bases aligning to TRBD1. The germline CDR1 and CDR2 sequences are PRHDT and FYEKMQ (reference sequence). The CDR3 length is 20 residues. J gave up 3 bases and V 5 bases, and 21 bases lay outside the gene matches. The CDR3 DNA sequence: TGTGCCAGCAGCCGTACTACGCCCGTACCGGGACAGGGGTCCGACTATGGCTACACCTTC. Amino acid sequence: CASSRTTPVPGQGSDYGYTF.

The chain links TRBV6-5 to TRBJ2-2; 9 nucleotides agree with TRBD2. V lost 3 bases, J lost 4 bases, and 12 bases stayed unmatched. The germline gives CDR1 MNHEY, CDR2 SVGAGI. There are 18 residues in the CDR3. The DNA for the CDR3 is TGTGCCAGCAGTTATGGGGGTAGCGGGAGCAGCGTCACCGGGGAGCTGTTTTTT. Encoded protein: CASSYGGSGSSVTGELFF.

This clonotype came up a few times. The chain combines TRBV6-5 with TRBJ2-1; TRBD2 matches at 10 bases. Germline CDR1 MNHEY, CDR2 SVGAGI. This CDR3 is 13 amino acids long. The V segment lost 6 bases and the J segment 10 bases; nucleotides outside the gene matches: 6. The CDR3 DNA reads TGTGCCAGCAGCTTCGGACTAGCGGTGGAGCAGTTCTTC. Translated: CASSFGLAVEQFF.

This clonotype was observed a few times. V usage is TRBV19 and J usage is TRBJ1-5; 8 bases agree with TRBD1. Germline V gene sequence: CDR1 LNHDA, CDR2 SQIVND (reference sequence). V gave up 3 bases and J gave up 6 bases; unmatched junction bases: 10. The CDR3 covers 16 residues. CDR3 loop: CASSIIDRGRGQPQHF. CDR3 DNA sequence: TGTGCCAGTAGTATCATAGACAGGGGCCGGGGTCAGCCCCAGCATTTT.

This clonotype rates as medium-sized. V is TRBV6-5 and J is TRBJ2-2, with 10 bases that match TRBD2. The CDR3 runs 15 residues. J lost 1 base, V lost 6 bases, and 2 bases had no gene match. Germline assignment: CDR1 MNHEY and CDR2 SVGAGI. CDR3 DNA: TGTGCCAGCAGACGGACTAGCGGGAACACCGGGGAGCTGTTTTTT. It specifies CASRRTSGNTGELFF.

This clonotype is medium-sized (0.01 to 0.1%) in the sample. The chain joins TRBV27 to TRBJ2-2; 7 bases match TRBD1. The CDR3 spans 13 residues. Germline CDR1 is MNHEY and CDR2 is SMNVEV (reference sequence). After removal of 6 bases from V and 4 bases from J, the junction contained 2 bases not matched to a gene. This CDR3 reads CASSDRATGELFF. Written as DNA, the CDR3 is TGTGCCAGCAGCGACAGGGCCACCGGGGAGCTGTTTTTT.

The V and J genes are TRBV15 and TRBJ2-1, with 7 bases fitting TRBD2. The CDR3 contains 16 residues. Germline V gives CDR1 LNHNV, CDR2 YYDKDF (reference sequence). V was clipped by 0 bases and J by 6 bases; unmatched bases: 8. CDR3 coding DNA: TGTGCCACCAGCAGAGATGAAACTAGCGAACCCAATGAGCAGTTCTTC. Residues: CATSRDETSEPNEQFF.

This clonotype was observed a few times. The chain uses TRBV29-1 and TRBJ1-1; 7 bases align to TRBD1. The length of the CDR3 is 14 residues. Trimming cost V 4 bases and J 1 base; bases outside gene matches: 6. Germline CDR1 SQVTM, CDR2 ANQGSEA. The chain's CDR3 is CSVGDTGANTEAFF. The CDR3 nucleotides read TGCAGCGTTGGAGACACAGGGGCGAACACTGAAGCTTTCTTT.

This clonotype was observed a handful of times. The chain combines TRBV27 with TRBJ1-5; D is ambiguous. In germline, CDR1 is MNHEY, CDR2 SMNVEV (reference sequence). The length of the CDR3 is 15 residues. V was pared by 5 bases and J by 4 bases, with 15 bases between. The CDR3 loop is CASSKLDLLNQPQHF. In DNA, the CDR3 is TGTGCCAGCAGTAAACTCGATCTACTAAATCAGCCCCAGCATTTT.

This clonotype was seen more than once but under ten times. The V call is TRBV6-5, the J call TRBJ2-7; 10 bases align to TRBD2. Trimming at V came to 5 bases and at J to 2 bases, leaving 6 bases not matched to a gene. Germline assignment: CDR1 MNHEY and CDR2 SVGAGI. This CDR3 is built from 15 residues. The CDR3 loop is CASSPPSGRAYEQYF. The CDR3 DNA follows: TGTGCCAGCAGTCCGCCCAGCGGGAGGGCCTACGAGCAGTACTTC.

The chain combines TRBV27 with TRBJ2-7, with 11 bases aligning to TRBD2. V gave up 5 bases and J gave up 0 bases; unmatched junction bases: 6. This CDR3 region has 16 residues. Germline values: CDR1 MNHEY, CDR2 SMNVEV (reference sequence). CDR3 sequence: CASSLLTSGGSYEQYF. For the CDR3, the DNA is TGTGCCAGCAGTCTCCTCACTAGCGGGGGCTCCTACGAGCAGTACTTC.